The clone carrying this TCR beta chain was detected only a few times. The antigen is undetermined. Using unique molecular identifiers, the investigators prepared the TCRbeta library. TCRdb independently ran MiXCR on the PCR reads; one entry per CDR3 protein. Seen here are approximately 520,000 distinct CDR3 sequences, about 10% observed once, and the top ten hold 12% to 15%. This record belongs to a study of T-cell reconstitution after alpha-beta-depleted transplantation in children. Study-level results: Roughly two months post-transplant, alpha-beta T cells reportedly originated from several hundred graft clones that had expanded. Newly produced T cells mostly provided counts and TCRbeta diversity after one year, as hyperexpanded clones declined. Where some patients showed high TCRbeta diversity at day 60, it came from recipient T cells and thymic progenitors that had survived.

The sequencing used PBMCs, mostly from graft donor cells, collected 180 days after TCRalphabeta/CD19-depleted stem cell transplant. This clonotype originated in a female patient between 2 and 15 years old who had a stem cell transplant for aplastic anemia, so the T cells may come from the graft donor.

The CDR3 DNA is TGCAGTGCTAGAGATCGAAGGGGCTACAATGAGCAGTTCTTC. This translates into CSARDRRGYNEQFF. This chain joins TRBV20-1 and TRBJ2-1, with a tentative D call TRBD1 (5 bases). Trimming cost V 0 bases and J 3 bases, with 9 bases left between them. The germline V gene encodes CDR1 DFQATT and CDR2 SNEGSKA (reference sequence). There are 14 residues in the CDR3.